This is a list of T cell receptor beta chains from one sample in a study of control samples from healthy donors and cancer patients. The data were produced by immunoSEQ multiplex PCR, yet TCRdb's version contains in-frame clones alone and is incomplete. The sample has roughly 40,000 clones, about 93% seen once; the top ten hold about 3.5%. The sample consisted of blood. Every receptor here comes from a woman between 50 and 59 years old in good health. CDR3s include the opening cysteine and the closing phenylalanine or tryptophan. A D gene is named only where the DNA matches it firmly. Size tells how often a clone was seen (once, few, many) or the class of an expanded clone, and some rows leave it out.

-,TRBV12-3/TRBV12-4,TRBJ2-2,-,TGTGCCAATACGGGACAGAACACCGGGGAGCTGTTTTTT,CANTGQNTGELFF
-,TRBV5-8,TRBJ2-7,-,TGTGCCAGCAGCCCGGGCCTCACGGGATACGAGCAGTACTTC,CASSPGLTGYEQYF
-,TRBV6-6,TRBJ1-2,TRBD1,TGTGCCAGCAGTTTCGACAGGGCGGATGGCTACACCTTC,CASSFDRADGYTF
-,TRBV6-6,TRBJ1-5,-,TGTGCCAGCAGTTACAACGGTATTGGCAATCAGCCCCAGCATTTT,CASSYNGIGNQPQHF
-,TRBV19,TRBJ1-1,-,TGTGCCAGTAGTATAGTTGGGGGCAAAAGGGGAACTGAAGCTTTCTTT,CASSIVGGKRGTEAFF
-,TRBV7-2,TRBJ2-3,TRBD2,TGTGCCAGCAGCCCAACTGTACTAGCGGGGGGGCGCACAGATACGCAGTATTTT,CASSPTVLAGGRTDTQYF
-,TRBV6-4,TRBJ2-1,TRBD2,TGTGCCAGCAGTGACTCGGGCGGGGGGGTCTACAATGAGCAGTTCTTC,CASSDSGGGVYNEQFF
-,TRBV25-1,TRBJ1-1,TRBD1,TGTGCCAGCAGTTACAGGGGAACCATGAACACTGAAGCTTTCTTT,CASSYRGTMNTEAFF
-,TRBV19,TRBJ1-2,TRBD1,TGTGCCAGTATTCCAGGGGGCTCGGGCGGCTACACCTTC,CASIPGGSGGYTF
-,TRBV6-5,TRBJ1-6,-,TGTGCCAGCAGACGGTATCCGGACGGTAATTCACCCCTCCACTTT,CASRRYPDGNSPLHF
-,TRBV15,TRBJ2-1,-,TGTGCCACCGCAGAAGGATCGGCGCACAATGAGCAGTTCTTC,CATAEGSAHNEQFF
-,TRBV28,TRBJ2-7,-,TGTGCCAGCAGTCTAAATAGGGGGGCATCCTACGAGCAGTACTTC,CASSLNRGASYEQYF
-,TRBV10-3,TRBJ1-4,TRBD1,TGTGCCATCAGTGACCCAGGACAGGGGCATGAAAAACTGTTTTTT,CAISDPGQGHEKLFF
-,TRBV28,TRBJ1-2,-,TGTGCCAGCAGTTACAAGGCGGGGGGCTACACCTTC,CASSYKAGGYTF
-,TRBV6-2/TRBV6-3,TRBJ1-2,-,TGTGCCAGCAGTTACTCGGGCAGCTCCGGGAGCTACACCTTC,CASSYSGSSGSYTF
-,TRBV4-2,TRBJ1-2,-,TGTGCCAGCAGCCAAGACCCCATGGGGGGCGCCTATGGCTACACCTTC,CASSQDPMGGAYGYTF
-,TRBV11-2,TRBJ2-5,TRBD1,TGTGCCAGCAGCTTAGGAGGGACAGTGGAGCGGGAGACCCAGTACTTC,CASSLGGTVERETQYF
-,TRBV24-1,TRBJ2-5,TRBD2,TGTGCCACCAGCGAGACTAGCGGGGCTGCGGGGACCCAGTACTTC,CATSETSGAAGTQYF
once,TRBV20-1,TRBJ1-6,-,TGCAGTGCTAGACTGGGGTCACCCCTCCACTTT,CSARLGSPLHF
-,TRBV7-8,TRBJ2-7,TRBD1,TGTGCCAGCACCCGGACAGGCGAGAGTAACGAGCAGTACTTC,CASTRTGESNEQYF
-,TRBV5-1,TRBJ1-1,-,TGCGCCAGTCACCCCGCCCCGGGCGGGAACACTGAAGCTTTCTTT,CASHPAPGGNTEAFF
-,TRBV28,TRBJ1-5,-,TGTGCCAGCAACCCGGGGCATGGGGGCAATCAGCCCCAGCATTTT,CASNPGHGGNQPQHF
-,TRBV13,TRBJ2-1,-,TGTGCCAGCAGCTTCAGGGTACATGAGCAGTTCTTC,CASSFRVHEQFF
-,TRBV25-1,TRBJ2-1,-,TGTGCCAGCAGTGAGTCCCGGCAGTTCTTC,CASSESRQFF
-,TRBV5-4,TRBJ2-5,TRBD2,TGTGCCAGCAGACCGGAATTCAGCGGGAGCCAAGAGACCCAGTACTTC,CASRPEFSGSQETQYF
-,TRBV7-3,TRBJ2-1,-,TGTGCCAGCAGCCGACCGGGACGGGACAATGAGCAGTTCTTC,CASSRPGRDNEQFF
-,TRBV7-9,TRBJ1-2,-,TGTGCCAGCAGCTTTGTGGAGAAGAGCTTCCAAAACTATGGCTACACCTTC,CASSFVEKSFQNYGYTF
-,TRBV7-7,TRBJ1-1,-,TGTGCCAGCAGCCTCGACCGAAACACTGAAGCTTTCTTT,CASSLDRNTEAFF
-,TRBV5-1,TRBJ2-7,TRBD1,TGCGCCAGCAGCTTAGGGGCGACTTCCGGGACAGGGGCCTACGAGCAGTACTTC,CASSLGATSGTGAYEQYF
once,TRBV10-3,TRBJ1-2,-,TGTGCCATCAGTCCCCCCCAGGGAGGCGATGGCTACACCTTC,CAISPPQGGDGYTF
-,TRBV3-1/TRBV3-2,TRBJ1-1,-,TGTGCCAGCAGCCAAGGGATAAGCCCAATGAACACTGAAGCTTTCTTT,CASSQGISPMNTEAFF
-,TRBV18,TRBJ1-4,-,TGTGCCAGCTCACCCCGGGAGGGGAGTAATGAAAAACTGTTTTTT,CASSPREGSNEKLFF
-,TRBV4-1,TRBJ2-1,TRBD1,TGCGCCAGCAGCCAAGATGATAGGGCCGGTCGGACAGGGTTTTTAGGGCAGTTCTTC,CASSQDDRAGRTGFLGQFF
-,TRBV7-3,TRBJ2-6,-,TGTGCCAGCAGCCCCCTAAGGGCGGGCCTGGGGGGTTCTGGGGCCAACGTCCTGACTTTC,CASSPLRAGLGGSGANVLTF
once,TRBV7-9,TRBJ2-5,-,TGTGCCAGCAGCTTAGGCCCGTCGGGGAGAGAGACCCAGTACTTC,CASSLGPSGRETQYF
-,TRBV5-1,TRBJ2-3,TRBD2,TGCGCCAGCAGCTCTGGACTAGGCCATAGCACAGATACGCAGTATTTT,CASSSGLGHSTDTQYF
-,TRBV2,TRBJ2-6,TRBD1,TGTGCCAGCAGTCGACAGGGGACTGGGGCCAACGTCCTGACTTTC,CASSRQGTGANVLTF
-,TRBV18,TRBJ1-1,-,TGTGCCAGCTCACCTATCCGGGACACTGAAGCTTTCTTT,CASSPIRDTEAFF
-,TRBV9,TRBJ1-2,TRBD1,TGTGCCAGCAGCGTAGCGGACAGGGAGGACTATGGCTACACCTTC,CASSVADREDYGYTF
-,TRBV11-2,TRBJ2-1,TRBD2,TGTGCCAGCAGCTTGGGCGATCATAGCGGGGCCATCTCCTACAATGAGCAGTTCTTC,CASSLGDHSGAISYNEQFF
-,TRBV7-2,TRBJ2-1,TRBD1,TGTGCCAGCAACGGGGACAGGGGGCTTGTTGAGCAGTTCTTC,CASNGDRGLVEQFF
-,TRBV6-2/TRBV6-3,TRBJ2-7,TRBD2,TGTGCCAGCAGTTACCCAACTAGCGGGGGGGCCTACGAGCAGTACTTC,CASSYPTSGGAYEQYF